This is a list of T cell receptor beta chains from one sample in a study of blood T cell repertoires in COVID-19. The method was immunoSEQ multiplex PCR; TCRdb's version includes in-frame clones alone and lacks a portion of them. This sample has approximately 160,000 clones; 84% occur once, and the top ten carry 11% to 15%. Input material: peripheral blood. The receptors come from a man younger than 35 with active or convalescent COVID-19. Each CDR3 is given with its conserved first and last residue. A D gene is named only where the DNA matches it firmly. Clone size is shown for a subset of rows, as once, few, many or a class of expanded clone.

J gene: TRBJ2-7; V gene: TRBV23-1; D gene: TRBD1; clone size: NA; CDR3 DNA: TGCGCCAGCAGTCATCACGGACAGGGAAAGGCCTACGAGCAGTACTTC; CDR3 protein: CASSHHGQGKAYEQYF
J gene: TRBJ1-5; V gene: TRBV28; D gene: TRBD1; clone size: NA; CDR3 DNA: TGTGCCAGCAGTTTAATTACGACAGGGATGCAGCCCCAGCATTTT; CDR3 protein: CASSLITTGMQPQHF
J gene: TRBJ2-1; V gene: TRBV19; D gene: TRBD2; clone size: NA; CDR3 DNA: TGTGCCAGTAGTGGCCCTCGGGGGGTAAAGAACAATGAGCAGTTCTTC; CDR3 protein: CASSGPRGVKNNEQFF
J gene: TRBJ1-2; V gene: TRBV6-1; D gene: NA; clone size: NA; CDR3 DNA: TGTGCCAGCAGTGTTTCTCCGACAGAGCCCTCTAACTATGGCTACACCTTC; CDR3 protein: CASSVSPTEPSNYGYTF
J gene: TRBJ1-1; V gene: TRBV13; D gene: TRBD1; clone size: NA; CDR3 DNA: TGTGCCAGCAGCCCTGGGACAGTTTTGAACACTGAAGCTTTCTTT; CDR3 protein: CASSPGTVLNTEAFF
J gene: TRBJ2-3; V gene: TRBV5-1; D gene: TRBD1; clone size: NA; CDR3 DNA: TGCGCCAGCAGCTTGCGCCCCCCGGGACAGACAACAGATACGCAGTATTTT; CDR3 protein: CASSLRPPGQTTDTQYF
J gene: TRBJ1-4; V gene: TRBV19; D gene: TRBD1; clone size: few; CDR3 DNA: TGTGCCAGTAGTAGCCCCGGGACAGGGGGCGAAAAACTGTTTTTT; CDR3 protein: CASSSPGTGGEKLFF
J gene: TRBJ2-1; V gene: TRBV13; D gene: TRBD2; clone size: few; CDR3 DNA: TGTGCCAGCAGCCCCCGGACTAGCGGGAGAGTCAGTGAGCAGTTCTTC; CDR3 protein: CASSPRTSGRVSEQFF
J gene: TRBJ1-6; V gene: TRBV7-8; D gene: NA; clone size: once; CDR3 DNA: TGTGCCAGCAGCTTAGGTTCAGCGACTTTTTCACCCCTCCACTTT; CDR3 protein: CASSLGSATFSPLHF
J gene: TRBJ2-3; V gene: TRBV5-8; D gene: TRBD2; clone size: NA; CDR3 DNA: TGTGCCAGCAGCTTGGAGGCGGGAGTTAGCACAGATACGCAGTATTTT; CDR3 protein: CASSLEAGVSTDTQYF
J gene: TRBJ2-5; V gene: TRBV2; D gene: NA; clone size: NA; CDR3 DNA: TGTGCCAGCAAGGTGGGGGGAGGTGGGACCCAGTACTTC; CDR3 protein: CASKVGGGGTQYF
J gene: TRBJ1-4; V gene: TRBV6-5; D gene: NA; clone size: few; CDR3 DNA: TGTGCCAGCAGTTACAGTCAGGGAAAACTGTTTTTT; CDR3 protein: CASSYSQGKLFF
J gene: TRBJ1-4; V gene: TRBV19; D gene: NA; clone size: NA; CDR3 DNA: TGTGCCAGTAGTATGGGCAGCTATGAAAAACTGTTTTTT; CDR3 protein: CASSMGSYEKLFF
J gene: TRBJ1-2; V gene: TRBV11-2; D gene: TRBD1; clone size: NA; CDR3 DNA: TGTGCCAGCAGCTCAATCCGGACAGGCGACTATGGCTACACCTTC; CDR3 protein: CASSSIRTGDYGYTF
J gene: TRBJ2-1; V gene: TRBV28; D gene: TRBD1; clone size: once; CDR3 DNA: TGTGCCAGCAGGCGGGACAGGGCTGGCAATGAGCAGTTCTTC; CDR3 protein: CASRRDRAGNEQFF
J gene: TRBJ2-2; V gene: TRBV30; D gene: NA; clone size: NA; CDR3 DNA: TGTGCCTGGAGCTCGAGAGACACCGGGGAGCTGTTTTTT; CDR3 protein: CAWSSRDTGELFF
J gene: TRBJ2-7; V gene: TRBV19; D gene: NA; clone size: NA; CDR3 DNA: TGTGCCAGTAGTATGTTAGGCAGGACCTACGAGCAGTACTTC; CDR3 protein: CASSMLGRTYEQYF
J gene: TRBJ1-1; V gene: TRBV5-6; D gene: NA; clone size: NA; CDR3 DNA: TGTGCCAGCAGCTTGGACAGGGTGGGCACTGAAGCTTTCTTT; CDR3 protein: CASSLDRVGTEAFF
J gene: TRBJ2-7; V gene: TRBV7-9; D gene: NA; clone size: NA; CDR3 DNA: TGTGCCAGCAGCCCAGGGATGGACGAGCAGTACTTC; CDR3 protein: CASSPGMDEQYF
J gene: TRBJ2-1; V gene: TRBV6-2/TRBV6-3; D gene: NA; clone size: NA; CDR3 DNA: TGTGCCAGCAGTTATGGGCGGGGATATGAGCAGTTCTTC; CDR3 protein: CASSYGRGYEQFF
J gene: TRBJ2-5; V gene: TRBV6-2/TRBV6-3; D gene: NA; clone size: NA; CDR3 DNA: TGTGCCAGCAGTTTTGCGAAAGAGACCCAGTACTTC; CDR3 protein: CASSFAKETQYF
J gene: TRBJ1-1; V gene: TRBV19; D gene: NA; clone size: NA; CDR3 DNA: TGTGCCACTTCGAGGGGGATGAACACTGAAGCTTTCTTT; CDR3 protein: CATSRGMNTEAFF
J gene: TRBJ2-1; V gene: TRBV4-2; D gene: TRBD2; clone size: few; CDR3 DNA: TGTGCCAGCAGCCGACGGACTAGCGGGAGTTTCAGGCAGGATGAGCAGTTCTTC; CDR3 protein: CASSRRTSGSFRQDEQFF
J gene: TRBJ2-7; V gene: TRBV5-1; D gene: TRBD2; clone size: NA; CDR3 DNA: TGCGCCAGCAGACCTGGACTAGCGGGGGGGCAACAGCAGTACTTC; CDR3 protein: CASRPGLAGGQQQYF
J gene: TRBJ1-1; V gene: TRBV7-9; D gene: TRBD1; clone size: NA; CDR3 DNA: TGTGCCAGCAGCTCGGGACAGACGAACACTGAAGCTTTCTTT; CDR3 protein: CASSSGQTNTEAFF
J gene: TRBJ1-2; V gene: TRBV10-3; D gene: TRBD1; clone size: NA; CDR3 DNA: TGTGCCATCAGTACAGGGGAGTATGGCTACACCTTC; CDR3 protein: CAISTGEYGYTF
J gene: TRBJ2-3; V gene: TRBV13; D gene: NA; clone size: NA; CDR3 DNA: TGTGCCAGCAGCAAGGAGGGCCTCGATACGCAGTATTTT; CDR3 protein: CASSKEGLDTQYF
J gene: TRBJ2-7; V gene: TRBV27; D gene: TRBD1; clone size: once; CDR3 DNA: TGTGCCAGCAGTCCGCACCCGGGACAGGGGGGTTACGAGCAGTACTTC; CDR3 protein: CASSPHPGQGGYEQYF
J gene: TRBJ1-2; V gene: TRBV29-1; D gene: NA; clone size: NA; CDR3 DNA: TGCAGCGTTGGGTGGGGGGATGGCTACACCTTC; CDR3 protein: CSVGWGDGYTF
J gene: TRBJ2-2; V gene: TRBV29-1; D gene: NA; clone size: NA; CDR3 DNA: TGCAGTGGATGGGGGGGCTCGGAGACCGGGGAGCTGTTTTTT; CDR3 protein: CSGWGGSETGELFF
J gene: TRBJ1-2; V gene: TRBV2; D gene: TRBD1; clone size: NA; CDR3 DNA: TGTGCCAGCAGTCCAGGGGGCGGCTATGGCTACACCTTC; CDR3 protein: CASSPGGGYGYTF
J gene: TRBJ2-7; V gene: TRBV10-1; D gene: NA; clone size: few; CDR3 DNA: TGCGCCAGCAGCCGGGACACACTTTCCTACGAGCAGTACTTC; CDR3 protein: CASSRDTLSYEQYF
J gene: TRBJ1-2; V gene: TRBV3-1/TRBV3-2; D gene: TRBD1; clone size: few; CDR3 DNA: TGTGCCAGCAGCCAAGCCGGGACAGGGGTCGGCGGCTACACCTTC; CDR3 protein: CASSQAGTGVGGYTF
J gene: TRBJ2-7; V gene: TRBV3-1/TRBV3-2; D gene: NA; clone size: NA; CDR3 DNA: TGTGCCAGCAGCCAAAGGGGCAACAACGAGCAGTACTTC; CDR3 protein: CASSQRGNNEQYF
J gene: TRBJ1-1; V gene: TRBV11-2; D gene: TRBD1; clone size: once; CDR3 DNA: TGTGCCAGCAGCTCCTACAGGGGTACTGAAGCTTTCTTT; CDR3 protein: CASSSYRGTEAFF
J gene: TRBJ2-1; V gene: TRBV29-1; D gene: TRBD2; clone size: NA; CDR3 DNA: TGCAGCGTCCCAGCTAGCGGGGGCTACAATGAGCAGTTCTTC; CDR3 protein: CSVPASGGYNEQFF
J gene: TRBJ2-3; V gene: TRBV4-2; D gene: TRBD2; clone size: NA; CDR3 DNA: TGTGCCAGCAGTCCTGGCGATAGCGGGGGAGATACGCAGTATTTT; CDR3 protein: CASSPGDSGGDTQYF
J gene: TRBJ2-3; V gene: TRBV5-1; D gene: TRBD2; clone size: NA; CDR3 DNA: TGCGCCAGCAGCTTGAGACTAGCGGGGGCTACAGATACGCAGTATTTT; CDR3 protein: CASSLRLAGATDTQYF
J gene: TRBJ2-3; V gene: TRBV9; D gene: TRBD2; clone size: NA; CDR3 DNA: TGTGCCAGCAGCGTAGTGGGTCCGGGGGGGAGCACAGATACGCAGTATTTT; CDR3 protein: CASSVVGPGGSTDTQYF
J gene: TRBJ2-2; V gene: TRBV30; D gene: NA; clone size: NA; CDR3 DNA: TGTGCCTGGAGTGTATTTTTGGGCTCTTACACCGGGGAGCTGTTTTTT; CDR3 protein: CAWSVFLGSYTGELFF
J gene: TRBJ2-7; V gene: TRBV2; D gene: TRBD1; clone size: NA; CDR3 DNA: TGTGCCAGCAGGGGGACAGCTTTGGGCGAGCAGTACTTC; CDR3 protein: CASRGTALGEQYF
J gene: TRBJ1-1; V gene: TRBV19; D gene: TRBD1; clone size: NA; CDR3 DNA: TGTGCCAGTAGGACCGGGACAGCTAACACTGAAGCTTTCTTT; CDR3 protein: CASRTGTANTEAFF
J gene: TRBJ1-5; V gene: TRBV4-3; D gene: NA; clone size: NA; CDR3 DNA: TGCGCCAGCAGCCAAGATTTCGTTTATAGCAATCAGCCCCAGCATTTT; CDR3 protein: CASSQDFVYSNQPQHF
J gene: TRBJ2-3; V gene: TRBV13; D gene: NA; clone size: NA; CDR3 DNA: TGTGCCAGCAGCCCCGTACTCACAGATACGCAGTATTTT; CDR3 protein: CASSPVLTDTQYF
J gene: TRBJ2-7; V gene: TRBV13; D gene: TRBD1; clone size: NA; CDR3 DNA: TGTGCCAGCAGCCCGACGACAGGGCCCTACGAGCAGTACTTC; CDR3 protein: CASSPTTGPYEQYF
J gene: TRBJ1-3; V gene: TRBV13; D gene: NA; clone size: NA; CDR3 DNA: TGTGCCAGCAGTTTGGGACATATCTCTGGAAACACCATATATTTT; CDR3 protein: CASSLGHISGNTIYF
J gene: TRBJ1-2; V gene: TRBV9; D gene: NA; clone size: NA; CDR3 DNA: TGTGCCAGCAGCGTAGGCCCACCAAGGCAGGGGACCGGTGGCTACACCTTC; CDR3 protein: CASSVGPPRQGTGGYTF
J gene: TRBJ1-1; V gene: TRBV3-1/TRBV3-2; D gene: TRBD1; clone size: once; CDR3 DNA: TGTGCCAGCAGCGCGACAGGGGGCCTAAACACTGAAGCTTTCTTT; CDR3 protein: CASSATGGLNTEAFF
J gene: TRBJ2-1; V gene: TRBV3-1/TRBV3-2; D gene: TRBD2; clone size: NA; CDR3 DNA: TGTGCCAGCAGCCAATGGACCAAGCGGGGGGGGTCCTACAATGAGCAGTTCTTC; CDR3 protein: CASSQWTKRGGSYNEQFF
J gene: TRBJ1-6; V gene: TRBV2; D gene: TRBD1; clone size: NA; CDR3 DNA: TGTGCCAGCAAAACTCCCGGGACAGGGGGCAGGAATTCACCCCTCCACTTT; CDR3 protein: CASKTPGTGGRNSPLHF
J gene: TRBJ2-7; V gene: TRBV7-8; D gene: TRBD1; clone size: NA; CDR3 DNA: TGTGCCAGCAGCACCGGGACAGGGAACTACGAGCAGTACTTC; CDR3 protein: CASSTGTGNYEQYF
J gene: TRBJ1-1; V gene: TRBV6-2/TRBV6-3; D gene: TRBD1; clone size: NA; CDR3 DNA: TGTGCCAGCAGTTTTACAGGGGGCTTGAACACTGAAGCTTTCTTT; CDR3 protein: CASSFTGGLNTEAFF
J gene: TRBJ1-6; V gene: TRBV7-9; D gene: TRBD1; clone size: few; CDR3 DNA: TGTGCCAGCAGCGTCGGACAGGGGGGGAATTCACCCCTCCACTTT; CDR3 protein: CASSVGQGGNSPLHF
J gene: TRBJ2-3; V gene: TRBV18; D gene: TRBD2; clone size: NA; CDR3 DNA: TGTGCCAGCTCACCCTCTAGCGGGGGGGTCAATACGCAGTATTTT; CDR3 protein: CASSPSSGGVNTQYF
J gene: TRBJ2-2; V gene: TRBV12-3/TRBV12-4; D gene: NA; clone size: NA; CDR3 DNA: TGTGCCAGCAGTTCCAGGGTTTGGGAGCTGTTTTTT; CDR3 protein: CASSSRVWELFF